This T cell receptor beta chain was found in a study of regulatory T cells in long-lasting Graves disease. Points from the study as a whole: Reduced TCR diversity was observed in persistent Graves' patients versus newly diagnosed patients. Patients with persistent disease showed a bias toward TRBV28, TRBJ1-2 and TRBJ2-5.

Libraries of TCR beta came from iRepertoire HTBI primers plus Arm-PCR of CDR3 regions. MiXCR, run by TCRdb on the multiplex PCR reads, gives a single entry per CDR3 protein. The sample holds some 460,000 distinct CDR3 sequences, about 17% seen once. The time point denotes: newly diagnosed GD, antithyroid drugs for less than 3 months. The TCR library was prepared using RNA isolated from PBMCs. Germline CDR1 and CDR2: MDHEN and SYDVKM. CDR3 size: 13 residues. V gave up 6 bases and J gave up 2 bases, with 11 bases separating them. Many counts were recorded for this clonotype. Its antigen is currently unknown. The sample was also reused in another study, on T cells in Graves' hyperthyroidism and ophthalmopathy.

Material: peripheral blood mononuclear cells (PBMCs), obtained at new diagnosis, from a patient treated with antithyroid drugs. This TCR derives from a man aged 35-49 years with Graves disease. The V gene is TRBV28, the J gene TRBJ2-7, with unresolved D. Here the CDR3 reads CASSLTGPYEQYF. In DNA form, the CDR3 reads TGTGCCAGCAGCTTAACCGGCCCCTACGAGCAGTACTTC.